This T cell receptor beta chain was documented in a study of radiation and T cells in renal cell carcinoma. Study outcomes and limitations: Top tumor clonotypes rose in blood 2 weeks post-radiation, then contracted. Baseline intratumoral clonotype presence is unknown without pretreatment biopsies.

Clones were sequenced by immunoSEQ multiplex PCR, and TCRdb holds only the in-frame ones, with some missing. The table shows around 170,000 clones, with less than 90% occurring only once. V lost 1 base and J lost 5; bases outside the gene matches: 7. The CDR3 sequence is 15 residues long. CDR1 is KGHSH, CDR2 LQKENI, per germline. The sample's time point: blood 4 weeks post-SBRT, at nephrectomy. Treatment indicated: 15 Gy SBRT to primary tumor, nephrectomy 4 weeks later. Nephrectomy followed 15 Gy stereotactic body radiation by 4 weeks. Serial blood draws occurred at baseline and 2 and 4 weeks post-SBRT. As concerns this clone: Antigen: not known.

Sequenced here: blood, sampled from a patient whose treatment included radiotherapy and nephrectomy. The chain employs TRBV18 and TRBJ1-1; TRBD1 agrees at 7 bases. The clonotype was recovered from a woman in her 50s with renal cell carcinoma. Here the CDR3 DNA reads TGTGCCAGCTCACCACTAGGACAGGAAAGTACTGAAGCTTTCTTT. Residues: CASSPLGQESTEAFF.